Below, one T cell receptor beta chain is given with its context. No antigen is known for it. This sample is drawn from a study of identical twins. Using its own MiXCR run on the 5' RACE reads, TCRdb lists one record per CDR3 protein. The sample comprises 690,000 or so distinct CDR3 sequences, 8.5% to 9.5% of which are singletons, and approximately 0.96% rests with the top ten. General study findings and limits: Within cord blood, abundant beta clonotypes carried fewer insertions, but memory repertoires showed no such trend. Excess sharing between twins was weaker in beta out-of-frame sequences. Shared out-of-frame alpha sequences (those common to twins) showed excess low generation probability.

CDR1 and CDR2 (germline): SGHVS, FNYEAQ. The CDR3 has 13 amino acids. V gave up 4 bases and J gave up 4 bases, with 11 bases separating them. This sample was also put to use in a study of yellow fever vaccine responses in identical twins. This second study notes: Twins reportedly appeared to share part of their vaccine T cell response while keeping part individual.

The genes are TRBV7-6 and TRBJ2-7; D unclear. The TCR sequence derives from a woman under 30 in good health. The source material was PBMCs. CDR3 in amino acids: CASSSAQTYEQYF. In DNA, the CDR3 is TGTGCCAGCAGCTCTGCACAGACTTACGAGCAGTACTTC.